This T cell receptor (beta chain) was sequenced for a study of blood T cells in healthy people across ages. Findings and caveats of the study: The diversity estimates, figures obtained from one million T cells, were considered underestimates. Whereas aged donors had fewer naive CD4+ cells, long-lived donors had more of them and higher diversity.

It was with a sample-barcoded 5' primer and a J-beta primer mix that a second PCR of roughly 7 to 12 cycles was run. TCRdb processed the 5' RACE reads anew with MiXCR; each CDR3 protein has one entry. Here the sample spans approximately 2,000,000 distinct CDR3 sequences, about two fifths being singletons. V lost 2 bases to trimming and J lost 7 bases, with 8 bases between them. Germline CDR1 and CDR2: DFQATT and SNEGSKA (reference sequence). The length of the CDR3 is 11 residues. A word on this clonotype: Its matching antigen is unknown.

The chain combines TRBV20-1 with TRBJ1-1; D may be TRBD1 (5 bases). This receptor was identified in a human donor in good health. The sequenced sample consisted of blood. The CDR3 reads CSARLGGEAFF. In DNA form, the CDR3 reads TGCAGTGCTAGATTGGGGGGTGAAGCTTTCTTT.